Below, 27 T cell receptor beta chains from the same sample are listed, as sequenced in a study of T-cell reconstitution after alpha-beta-depleted transplantation in children. Construction of the TCRbeta library involved unique molecular identifiers. TCRdb fed the PCR reads into MiXCR, producing one record per CDR3 protein. The data contain about 440,000 distinct CDR3 sequences, approximately 41% of them singletons. This material consisted of PBMCs, taken before TCRalphabeta/CD19-depleted stem cell transplant. Receptor source: a girl aged 2 to 10 with aplastic anemia, due to receive a stem cell transplant.

This clonotype has at least ten counts. This chain joins TRBV7-9 and TRBJ2-1, with D possibly being TRBD2 (6 bases). The CDR3 contains 16 residues. With 0 bases removed from V and 9 bases from J, the gap between germline ends came to 18 bases. Per germline, CDR1 SEHNR and CDR2 FQNEAQ (reference sequence). CDR3 loop: CASSLAQRRRVSEQFF. The CDR3 nucleotides read TGTGCCAGCAGCTTAGCGCAAAGGAGGAGGGTTTCTGAGCAGTTCTTC.

Ten or more counts support this clonotype. This chain joins TRBV6-1 and TRBJ2-7, with 10 bases matching TRBD1. The CDR3 is 13 amino acids. Germline V gives CDR1 MNHNS, CDR2 SASEGT. After removal of 4 bases from V and 8 bases from J, the junction contained 5 bases not matched to a gene. In DNA form, the CDR3 reads TGTGCCAGCAGTGGACAGGGGGCTTGGAAGCAGTACTTC. Its translation: CASSGQGAWKQYF.

CDR3: CATSRDPPRLAPSEQFF. CDR3 in DNA: TGTGCCACCAGCAGAGACCCCCCTAGACTAGCGCCCTCCGAGCAGTTCTTC. V usage is TRBV15 and J usage is TRBJ2-1, with TRBD2 matching 8 bases. In germline, CDR1 is LNHNV, CDR2 YYDKDF (reference sequence). Germline trimming cut 0 bases from V and 10 bases from J; bases unmatched to any gene: 14. The CDR3 is made up of 17 amino acids.

This clonotype was counted ten times or more. This chain connects TRBV28 to TRBJ2-5; TRBD1 is a possible D gene (6 bases). The CDR3 totals 15 residues. Germline CDR1 reads MDHEN; CDR2 reads SYDVKM. V was shortened by 5 bases and J by 2 bases, with 15 bases between the two germline ends. The DNA for the CDR3 is TGTGCCAGCAGTCAGTTACAGGGTTCACAAGAGACCCAGTACTTC. It codes for CASSQLQGSQETQYF. Together with reference TRBV28 and TRBJ2-5, the CDR3 gives the full variable domain: DVKVTQSSRYLVKRTGEKVFLECVQDMDHENMFWYRQDPGLGLRLIYFSYDVKMKEKGDIPEGYSVSREKKERFSLILESASTNQTSMYLCASSQLQGSQETQYFGPGTRLLVL.

This chain connects TRBV20-1 to TRBJ2-1; D possibly corresponds to TRBD1 (6 bases). Germline V gene sequence: CDR1 DFQATT, CDR2 SNEGSKA (reference sequence). This CDR3 has 14 residues. V lost 4 bases to trimming and J lost 4 bases, with 14 bases between them. CDR3 DNA sequence: TGCAGTGCTATGGCGACAGGCGAATACAATGAGCAGTTCTTC. Protein product: CSAMATGEYNEQFF.

The chain joins TRBV15 to TRBJ1-5; 9 nucleotides agree with TRBD1. J gave up 6 bases and V 6 bases, and 12 bases lay outside the gene matches. Per the germline V gene, CDR1 is LNHNV and CDR2 is YYDKDF (reference sequence). This CDR3 spans 16 amino acids. CDR3 bases: TGTGCCACCAGGGCCATCGGACAGGGGCTTATTCAGCCCCAGCATTTT. Amino acids: CATRAIGQGLIQPQHF.

The CDR3, as DNA: TGTGCCAGCAGCGGTACAGGGACCACAGATACGCAGTATTTT. It codes for CASSGTGTTDTQYF. This chain connects TRBV9 to TRBJ2-3; a weak D match, TRBD1 (6 bases). V lost 3 bases and J lost 2, with 10 bases in between. This CDR3 has 14 amino acids. Germline loops: CDR1 SGDLS, CDR2 YYNGEE.

This clonotype was recorded at least ten times. The chain uses TRBV20-1 and TRBJ2-7; D uncertain. This CDR3 comprises 14 residues. Trimming cost V 2 bases and J 2 bases, with 13 bases left between them. Germline CDR1 reads DFQATT; CDR2 reads SNEGSKA (reference sequence). CDR3 amino acids: CSARLADGPYEQYF. CDR3 DNA: TGCAGTGCTAGACTCGCGGACGGGCCCTACGAGCAGTACTTC.

This clonotype was picked up one time. The chain joins TRBV5-1 to TRBJ2-3; either TRBD1 or TRBD2 may supply D (6 bases each). The V gene's germline CDR1 is SGHRS and CDR2 YFSETQ. Trimming removed 0 bases from V and 4 bases from J, with 12 bases in between. CDR3 length: 15 residues. The CDR3 region has the DNA TGCGCCAGCAGCTTGGCGGGGGCCGGGGCAGATACGCAGTATTTT. Its translation is CASSLAGAGADTQYF.

The CDR3 sequence: CASSAGPGITYEQYF. The DNA of the CDR3 is TGTGCCAGCAGCGCGGGCCCCGGAATCACCTACGAGCAGTACTTC. The chain links TRBV5-5 to TRBJ2-7; D is perhaps TRBD2 (5 bases). Trimming left V 4 bases short and J 2 bases short, with 16 bases between. CDR1 is SGHKS, CDR2 YYEKEE, per germline (reference sequence). The CDR3 has 15 amino acids. Full variable domain (remainder filled in from reference TRBV5-5 and TRBJ2-7): DAGVTQSPTHLIKTRGQQVTLRCSPISGHKSVSWYQQVLGQGPQFIFQYYEKEERGRGNFPDRFSARQFPNYSSELNVNALLLGDSALYLCASSAGPGITYEQYFGPGTRLTVT.

The V and J genes are TRBV11-1 and TRBJ1-1; TRBD1 matches 9 bases. Germline V gene lookup returns CDR1 SGHAT and CDR2 FQDESV (reference sequence). Trimming took 4 bases from V and 5 from J; bases not matched to a gene: 17. The CDR3 is made up of 18 amino acids. The CDR3 sequence: CASSYSPGQGLGRTEAFF. The DNA of the CDR3 is TGTGCCAGCAGCTACTCACCGGGACAGGGATTAGGAAGGACTGAAGCTTTCTTT.

This clonotype turned up a few times. This sequence joins TRBV28 and TRBJ2-7; tentatively, D is TRBD1 (6 bases). With 6 bases removed from V and 2 bases from J, the gap between germline ends came to 17 bases. The CDR3 is 15 residues long. CDR1 and CDR2 (germline): MDHEN, SYDVKM. Here the CDR3 reads CASSPGNRDAYEQYF. Here the CDR3 DNA reads TGTGCCAGCAGCCCCGGAAACAGGGACGCCTACGAGCAGTACTTC.

In this sample, this clonotype turned up a few times. The chain recombines TRBV21-1 with TRBJ2-2; the table's D call TRBD1 went unverified against the DNA. TRBV21-1 is annotated as a pseudogene. The CDR3 spans 17 residues. CDR3 DNA sequence: TGTGCCAGCAGCACCCCTTCAGGGGCTATGAACACCGGGGAGCTGTTTTTT. The encoded protein is CASSTPSGAMNTGELFF.

The V gene is TRBV28, the J gene TRBJ2-1; the D is unclear. CDR3 length: 12 amino acids. V was shortened by 6 bases and J by 7 bases, with 10 bases between the two germline ends. Per the germline V gene, CDR1 is MDHEN and CDR2 is SYDVKM. CDR3 residues: CASRYMGNEQFF. In nucleotides, the CDR3 is TGTGCCAGCAGGTACATGGGAAATGAGCAGTTCTTC.

This clonotype was seen repeatedly, ten times or more. J is TRBJ1-5 and V is TRBV20-1, with D uncertain. CDR3 length: 16 residues. The V end was cut by 0 bases, the J end by 4 bases, with 16 bases between. Per the germline V gene, CDR1 is DFQATT and CDR2 is SNEGSKA (reference sequence). The CDR3 spells CSARDRSGGLNQPQHF. The DNA of the CDR3 is TGCAGTGCTAGAGATAGGTCAGGCGGTTTGAATCAGCCCCAGCATTTT.

The gene calls are TRBV29-1 and TRBJ2-7, with D perhaps TRBD1 (5 bases). The CDR3 is made up of 14 amino acids. Germline V CDR1 and CDR2: SQVTM, ANQGSEA. V was cut by 6 bases and J by 3 bases, with 18 bases left in between. This CDR3 reads CSVSGSLGNYEQYF. The CDR3 DNA is TGCAGCGTGTCAGGGTCACTGGGAAACTACGAGCAGTACTTC.

This clonotype was detected a few times. This chain joins TRBV9 and TRBJ1-1; perhaps TRBD1 as D (6 bases). V dropped 1 base and J dropped 1 base, with 8 bases sitting between them. CDR1 and CDR2 (germline): SGDLS, YYNGEE. This CDR3 is built from 14 residues. This chain's CDR3 is CASSVTGKNTEAFF. In nucleotides, the CDR3 is TGTGCCAGCAGCGTAACAGGGAAGAACACTGAAGCTTTCTTT.

The chain carries TRBV20-1 and TRBJ2-7; TRBD2 is a possible D gene (6 bases). The V gene's germline CDR1 is DFQATT and CDR2 SNEGSKA (reference sequence). The CDR3 runs 14 residues. V gave up 1 base and J gave up 0 bases, with 10 bases separating them. The chain's CDR3 is CSARGAGSSYEQYF. In DNA, the CDR3 is TGCAGTGCTAGAGGGGCGGGGAGCTCCTACGAGCAGTACTTC.

This chain uses TRBV28 with TRBJ2-3, with 9 bases matching TRBD2. Germline V lookup: CDR1 MDHEN, CDR2 SYDVKM. Unmatched junction bases numbered 8, after V lost 6 bases and J lost 4 bases. The CDR3 loop spans 15 amino acids. The CDR3: CASSQTSGNADTQYF. In nucleotides, the CDR3 is TGTGCCAGCAGCCAGACTAGCGGAAACGCAGATACGCAGTATTTT.

The chain joins TRBV14 to TRBJ2-2; D not resolved. Trimming pared 3 bases from V and 0 bases from J, leaving 8 bases between. The CDR3 runs to 15 residues. Germline assignment: CDR1 SGHDN and CDR2 FVKESK. The CDR3 DNA follows: TGTGCCAGCAGCCAGCCCTCTGCGAACACCGGGGAGCTGTTTTTT. Amino acid sequence: CASSQPSANTGELFF.

This clonotype was observed at least ten times. The CDR3 protein is CASRASGPYEQYF. CDR3 DNA sequence: TGCGCCAGCAGGGCAAGCGGTCCCTACGAGCAGTACTTC. J is TRBJ2-7 and V is TRBV5-1; tentatively, D is TRBD2 (5 bases). This CDR3 spans 13 amino acids. The germline V gene encodes CDR1 SGHRS and CDR2 YFSETQ. V lost 5 bases and J lost 2, with 11 bases in between.

The rearrangement links TRBV4-1 to TRBJ2-6; D is perhaps TRBD2 (5 bases). Looked up from germline, CDR1 is MGHRA and CDR2 is YSYEKL. The CDR3 contains 20 residues. V shed 4 bases and J shed 1 base, with 23 bases lying between them. Written as DNA, the CDR3 is TGCGCCAGCAGCCCAGCGGATTTAGGTGGGTCTCGATCTGGGGCCAACGTCCTGACTTTC. It encodes CASSPADLGGSRSGANVLTF.

The chain employs TRBV11-2 and TRBJ1-4; D gene uncertain. Germline V lookup: CDR1 SGHAT, CDR2 FQNNGV. The V and J ends lost 0 bases and 6 bases respectively, with 8 bases between them. This CDR3 has 14 residues. The CDR3 nucleotides are TGTGCCAGCAGCTTAGATGACTCACATGAAAAACTGTTTTTT. It is translated as CASSLDDSHEKLFF.

This sequence joins TRBV4-2 and TRBJ2-2; no reliable D call. CDR3 length: 14 residues. V was cut by 4 bases and J by 4 bases, with 10 bases left in between. Germline assignment: CDR1 LGHNA and CDR2 YNFKEQ. Here the CDR3 DNA reads TGTGCCAGCAGCCTAGGATCCTTCACCGGGGAGCTGTTTTTT. The encoded protein is CASSLGSFTGELFF.

The chain recombines TRBV7-3 with TRBJ2-2; 7 nucleotides agree with TRBD2. Germline CDR1 is SGHTA and CDR2 is FQGTGA. The CDR3 totals 14 residues. The V and J ends lost 2 bases and 4 bases, in that order; junction bases with no gene match: 1. The CDR3 region has the DNA TGTGCCAGCAGCTTAGGGGGGGTCACCGGGGAGCTGTTTTTT. It codes for CASSLGGVTGELFF.

The chain uses TRBV20-1 and TRBJ1-4; 7 nucleotides match TRBD1. This CDR3 contains 13 residues. Looked up from germline, CDR1 is DFQATT and CDR2 is SNEGSKA (reference sequence). J gave up 6 bases and V 6 bases, and 7 bases lay outside the gene matches. The CDR3 loop is CSAPGQPHEKLFF. CDR3 DNA sequence: TGCAGTGCCCCGGGACAGCCCCATGAAAAACTGTTTTTT.

This clonotype was recorded many times. DNA of the CDR3: TGCAGTGCATTCGGGACTAGCCCCAGCTCCTACAATGAGCAGTTCTTC. This codes for CSAFGTSPSSYNEQFF. The V and J genes are TRBV20-1 and TRBJ2-1, with TRBD2 matching over 9 bases. The CDR3 length is 16 residues. From germline, CDR1 is DFQATT and CDR2 SNEGSKA (reference sequence). V dropped 6 bases and J dropped 0; count of bases not matched to a gene: 9.